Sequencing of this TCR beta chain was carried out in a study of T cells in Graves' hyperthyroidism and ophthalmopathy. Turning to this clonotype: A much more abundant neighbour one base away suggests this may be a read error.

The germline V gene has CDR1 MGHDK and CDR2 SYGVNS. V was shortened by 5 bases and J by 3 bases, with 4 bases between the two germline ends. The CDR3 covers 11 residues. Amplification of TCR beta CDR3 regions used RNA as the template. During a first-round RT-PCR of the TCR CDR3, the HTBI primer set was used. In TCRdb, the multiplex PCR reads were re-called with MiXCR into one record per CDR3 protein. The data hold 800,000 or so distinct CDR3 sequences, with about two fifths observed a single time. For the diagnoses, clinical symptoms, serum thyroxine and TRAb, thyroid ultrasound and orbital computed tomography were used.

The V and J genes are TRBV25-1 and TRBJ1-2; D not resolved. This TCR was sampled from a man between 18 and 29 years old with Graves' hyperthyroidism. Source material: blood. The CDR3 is CASSWDYGYTF. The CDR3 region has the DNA TGTGCCAGCAGTTGGGACTATGGCTACACCTTC.